This T cell receptor (beta chain) was captured in a study of control samples from healthy donors and cancer patients. This clone was detected only a few times. Per germline, CDR1 GTSNPN and CDR2 SVGIG (reference sequence). The CDR3 has 14 residues. Deletions cut 3 bases from V and 10 bases from J, with 18 bases between. Some clones are missing from TCRdb's copy, which holds only in-frame ones; the method was immunoSEQ multiplex PCR. The table shows some 80,000 clones, with 70% to 90% occurring only once. The sample consisted of PBMCs. The source is a woman between 55 and 75 years old with head and neck cancer. This chain links TRBV30 with TRBJ1-4; D unresolved. CDR3 coding DNA: TGTGCCTGGAGAGTGGAGAGGGAAGTTGGAAAACTGTTTTTT. It codes for CAWRVEREVGKLFF.